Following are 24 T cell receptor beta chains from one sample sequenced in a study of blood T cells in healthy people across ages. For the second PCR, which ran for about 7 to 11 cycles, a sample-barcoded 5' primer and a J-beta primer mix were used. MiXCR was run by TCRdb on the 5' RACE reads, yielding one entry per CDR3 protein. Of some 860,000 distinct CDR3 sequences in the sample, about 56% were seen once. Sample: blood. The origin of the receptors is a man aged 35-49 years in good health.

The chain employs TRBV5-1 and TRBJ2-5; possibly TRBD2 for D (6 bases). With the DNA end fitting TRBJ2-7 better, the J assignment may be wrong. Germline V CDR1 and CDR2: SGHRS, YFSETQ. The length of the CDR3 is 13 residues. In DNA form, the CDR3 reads TGCGCCAGCGCGCGTGGGGTAGCGGTCGAGCAGTACTTC. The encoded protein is CASARGVAVEQYF.

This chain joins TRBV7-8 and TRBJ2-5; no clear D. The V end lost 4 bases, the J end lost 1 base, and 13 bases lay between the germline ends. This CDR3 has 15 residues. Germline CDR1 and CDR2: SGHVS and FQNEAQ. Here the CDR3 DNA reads TGTGCCAGCAGCTCAGTTGGACGGTCCCAAGAGACCCAGTACTTC. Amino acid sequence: CASSSVGRSQETQYF.

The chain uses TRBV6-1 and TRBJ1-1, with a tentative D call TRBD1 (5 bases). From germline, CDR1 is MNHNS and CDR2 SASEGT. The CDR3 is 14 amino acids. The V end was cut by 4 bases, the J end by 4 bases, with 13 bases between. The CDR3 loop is CASSGYQGVTEAFF. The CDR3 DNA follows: TGTGCCAGCAGTGGGTATCAGGGAGTCACTGAAGCTTTCTTT.

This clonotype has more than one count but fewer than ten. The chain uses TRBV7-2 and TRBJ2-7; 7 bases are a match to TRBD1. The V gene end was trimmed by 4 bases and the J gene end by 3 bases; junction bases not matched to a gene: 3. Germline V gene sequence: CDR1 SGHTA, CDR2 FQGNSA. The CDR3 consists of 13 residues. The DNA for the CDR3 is TGTGCCAGCAGCTATAGGACAGGCTACGAGCAGTACTTC. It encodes CASSYRTGYEQYF.

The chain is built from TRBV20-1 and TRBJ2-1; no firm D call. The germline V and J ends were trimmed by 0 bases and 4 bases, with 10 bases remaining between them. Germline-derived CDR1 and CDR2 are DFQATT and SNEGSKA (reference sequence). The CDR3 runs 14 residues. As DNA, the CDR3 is TGCAGTGCTAGAGATACGGGCGAATACAATGAGCAGTTCTTC. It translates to CSARDTGEYNEQFF.

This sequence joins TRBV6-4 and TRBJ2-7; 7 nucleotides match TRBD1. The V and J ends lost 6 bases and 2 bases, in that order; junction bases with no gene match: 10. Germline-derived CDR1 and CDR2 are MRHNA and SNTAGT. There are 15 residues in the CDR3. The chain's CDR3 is CASSFPGQLTYEQYF. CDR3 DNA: TGTGCCAGCAGCTTTCCGGGACAGCTGACCTACGAGCAGTACTTC.

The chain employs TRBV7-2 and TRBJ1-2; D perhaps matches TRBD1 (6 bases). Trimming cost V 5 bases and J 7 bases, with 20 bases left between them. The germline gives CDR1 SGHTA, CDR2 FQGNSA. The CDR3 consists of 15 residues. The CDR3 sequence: CASSPGQPVIPGYTF. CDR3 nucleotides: TGTGCCAGCAGCCCTGGACAGCCGGTTATTCCTGGCTACACCTTC. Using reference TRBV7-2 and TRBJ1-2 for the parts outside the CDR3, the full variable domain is GAGVSQSPSNKVTEKGKDVELRCDPISGHTALYWYRQSLGQGLEFLIYFQGNSAPDKSGLPSDRFSAERTGGSVSTLTIQRTQQEDSAVYLCASSPGQPVIPGYTFGSGTRLTVV.

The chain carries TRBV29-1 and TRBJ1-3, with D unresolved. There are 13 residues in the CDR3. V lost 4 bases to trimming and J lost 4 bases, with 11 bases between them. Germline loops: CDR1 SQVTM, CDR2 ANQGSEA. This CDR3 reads CSVARQEGNTIYF. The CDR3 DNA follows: TGCAGCGTTGCGAGGCAGGAGGGAAACACCATATATTTT. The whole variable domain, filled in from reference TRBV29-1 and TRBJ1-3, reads SAVISQKPSRDICQRGTSLTIQCQVDSQVTMMFWYRQQPGQSLTLIATANQGSEATYESGFVIDKFPISRPNLTFSTLTVSNMSPEDSSIYLCSVARQEGNTIYFGEGSWLTVV.

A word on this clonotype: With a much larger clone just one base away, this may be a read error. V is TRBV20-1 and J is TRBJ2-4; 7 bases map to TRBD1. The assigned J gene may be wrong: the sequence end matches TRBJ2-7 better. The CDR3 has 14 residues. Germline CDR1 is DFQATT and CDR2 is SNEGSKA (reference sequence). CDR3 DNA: TGCAGTGCTAGAGACGACAGGGCAGGCTACGAGCAGTACTTC. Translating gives CSARDDRAGYEQYF.

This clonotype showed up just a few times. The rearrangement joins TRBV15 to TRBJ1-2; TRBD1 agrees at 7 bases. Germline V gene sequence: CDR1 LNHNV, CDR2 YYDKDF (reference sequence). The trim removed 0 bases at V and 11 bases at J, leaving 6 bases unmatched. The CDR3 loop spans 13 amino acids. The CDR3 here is CATSRDQAGGYTF. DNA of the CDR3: TGTGCCACCAGCAGAGATCAGGCAGGGGGTTACACCTTC. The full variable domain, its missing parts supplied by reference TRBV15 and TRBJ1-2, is DAMVIQNPRYQVTQFGKPVTLSCSQTLNHNVMYWYQQKSSQAPKLLFHYYDKDFNNEADTPDNFQSRRPNTSFCFLDIRSPGLGDTAMYLCATSRDQAGGYTFGSGTRLTVV.

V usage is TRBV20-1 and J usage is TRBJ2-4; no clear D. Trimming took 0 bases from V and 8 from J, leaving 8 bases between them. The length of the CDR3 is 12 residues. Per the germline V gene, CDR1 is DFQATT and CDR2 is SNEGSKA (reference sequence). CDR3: CSARDYGDIQYF. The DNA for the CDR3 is TGCAGTGCTAGAGACTATGGGGACATTCAGTACTTC.

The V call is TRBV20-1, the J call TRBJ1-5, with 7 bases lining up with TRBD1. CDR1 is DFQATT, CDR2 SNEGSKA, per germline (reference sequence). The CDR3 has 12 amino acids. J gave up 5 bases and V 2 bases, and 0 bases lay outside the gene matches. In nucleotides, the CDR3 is TGCAGTGCTAGACAGGGGGATCAGCCCCAGCATTTT. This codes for CSARQGDQPQHF.

This chain's CDR3 is CASRGTPLPDTQYF. The CDR3 nucleotides read TGCGCCAGCAGGGGGACTCCGCTGCCAGATACGCAGTATTTT. The rearrangement links TRBV10-2 to TRBJ2-3; D is perhaps TRBD2 (6 bases). The germline gives CDR1 WSHSY, CDR2 SAAADI. The CDR3 contains 14 residues. Trimming removed 6 bases from V and 4 bases from J, with 14 bases in between.

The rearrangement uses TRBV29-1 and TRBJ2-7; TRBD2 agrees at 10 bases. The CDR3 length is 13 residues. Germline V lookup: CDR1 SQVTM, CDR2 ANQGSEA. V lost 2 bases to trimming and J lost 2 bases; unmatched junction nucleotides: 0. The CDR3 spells CSVELAGAYEQYF. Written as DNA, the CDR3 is TGCAGCGTTGAACTAGCGGGAGCCTACGAGCAGTACTTC.

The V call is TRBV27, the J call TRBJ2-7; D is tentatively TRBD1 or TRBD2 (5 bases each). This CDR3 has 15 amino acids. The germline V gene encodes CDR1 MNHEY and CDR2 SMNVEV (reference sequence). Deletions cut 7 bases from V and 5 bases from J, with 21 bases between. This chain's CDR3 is CASKSFSGPNHEQYF. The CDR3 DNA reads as TGTGCCAGCAAGAGCTTTTCGGGGCCCAATCACGAGCAGTACTTC.

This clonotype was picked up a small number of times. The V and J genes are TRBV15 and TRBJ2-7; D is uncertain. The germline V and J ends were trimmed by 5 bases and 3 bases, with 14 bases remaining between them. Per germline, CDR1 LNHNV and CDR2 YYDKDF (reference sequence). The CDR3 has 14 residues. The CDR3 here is CATSQRSGDYEQYF. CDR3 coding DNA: TGTGCCACCAGCCAGCGAAGTGGGGACTACGAGCAGTACTTC.

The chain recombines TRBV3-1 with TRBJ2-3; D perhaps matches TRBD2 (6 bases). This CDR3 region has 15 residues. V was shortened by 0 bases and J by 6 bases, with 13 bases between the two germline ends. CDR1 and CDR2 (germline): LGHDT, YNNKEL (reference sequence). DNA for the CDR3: TGTGCCAGCAGCCAAGAATACGGGAGTGGGGATACGCAGTATTTT. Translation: CASSQEYGSGDTQYF.

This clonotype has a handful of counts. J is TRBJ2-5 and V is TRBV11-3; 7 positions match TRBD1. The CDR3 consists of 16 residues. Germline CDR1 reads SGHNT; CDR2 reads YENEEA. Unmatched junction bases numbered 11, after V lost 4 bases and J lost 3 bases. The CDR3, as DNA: TGTGCCAGCAGCTCCTACACCGCGACAGGGAAAGAGACCCAGTACTTC. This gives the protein CASSSYTATGKETQYF.

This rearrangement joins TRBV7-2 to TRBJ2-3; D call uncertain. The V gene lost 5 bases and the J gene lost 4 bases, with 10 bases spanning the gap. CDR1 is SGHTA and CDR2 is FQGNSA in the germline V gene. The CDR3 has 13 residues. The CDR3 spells CASSRSEPDTQYF. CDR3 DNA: TGTGCCAGCAGCCGGAGTGAACCAGATACGCAGTATTTT.

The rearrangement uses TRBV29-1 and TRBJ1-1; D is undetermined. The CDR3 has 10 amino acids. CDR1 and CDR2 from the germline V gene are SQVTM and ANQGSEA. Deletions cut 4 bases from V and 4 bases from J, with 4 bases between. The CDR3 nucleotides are TGCAGCGTTGGGGGCACTGAAGCTTTCTTT. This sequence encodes CSVGGTEAFF.

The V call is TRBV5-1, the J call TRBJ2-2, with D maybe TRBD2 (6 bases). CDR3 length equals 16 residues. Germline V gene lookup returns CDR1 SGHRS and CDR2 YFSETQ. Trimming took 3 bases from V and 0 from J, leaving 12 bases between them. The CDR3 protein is CASSSTSRANTGELFF. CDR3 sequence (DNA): TGCGCCAGCAGCTCCACTAGCAGGGCGAACACCGGGGAGCTGTTTTTT. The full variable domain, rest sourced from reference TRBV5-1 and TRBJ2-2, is KAGVTQTPRYLIKTRGQQVTLSCSPISGHRSVSWYQQTPGQGLQFLFEYFSETQRNKGNFPGRFSGRQFSNSRSEMNVSTLELGDSALYLCASSSTSRANTGELFFGEGSRLTVL.

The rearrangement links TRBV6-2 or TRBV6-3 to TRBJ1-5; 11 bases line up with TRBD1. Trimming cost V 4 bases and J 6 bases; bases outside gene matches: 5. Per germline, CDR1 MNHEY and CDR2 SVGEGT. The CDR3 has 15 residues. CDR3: CASSLFGQGAQPQHF. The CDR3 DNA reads TGTGCCAGCAGTTTATTCGGACAGGGGGCTCAGCCCCAGCATTTT.

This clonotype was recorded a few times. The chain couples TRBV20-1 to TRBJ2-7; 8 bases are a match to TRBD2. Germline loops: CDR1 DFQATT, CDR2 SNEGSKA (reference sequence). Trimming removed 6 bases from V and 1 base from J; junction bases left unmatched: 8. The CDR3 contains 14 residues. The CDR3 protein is CSAELADNSYEQYF. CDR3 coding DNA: TGCAGTGCGGAACTAGCGGACAATTCCTACGAGCAGTACTTC.

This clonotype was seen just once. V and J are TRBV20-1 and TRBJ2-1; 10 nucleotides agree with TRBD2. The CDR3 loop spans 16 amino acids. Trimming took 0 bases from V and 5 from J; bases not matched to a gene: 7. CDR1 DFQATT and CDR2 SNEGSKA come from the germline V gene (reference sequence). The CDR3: CSARDASGSIHNEQFF. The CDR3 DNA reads TGCAGTGCTAGAGACGCTAGCGGGAGTATCCACAATGAGCAGTTCTTC.